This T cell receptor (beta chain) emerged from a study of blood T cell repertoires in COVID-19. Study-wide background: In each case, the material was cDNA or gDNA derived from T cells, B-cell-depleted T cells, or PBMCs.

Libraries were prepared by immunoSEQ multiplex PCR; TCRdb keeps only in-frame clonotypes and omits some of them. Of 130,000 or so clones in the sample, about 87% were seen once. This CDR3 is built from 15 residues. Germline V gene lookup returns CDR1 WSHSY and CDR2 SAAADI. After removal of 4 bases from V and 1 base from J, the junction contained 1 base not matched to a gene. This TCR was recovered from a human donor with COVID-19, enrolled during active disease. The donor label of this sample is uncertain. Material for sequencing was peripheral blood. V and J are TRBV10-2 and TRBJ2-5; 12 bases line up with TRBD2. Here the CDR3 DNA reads TGCGCCAGCAGTGGGACTAGCGGGGCCCAAGAGACCCAGTACTTC. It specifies CASSGTSGAQETQYF.